Sequencing of this T cell receptor (beta chain) was carried out in a study of blood T cell repertoires in COVID-19. Study in general: There were acute and convalescent COVID-19 samples, and they came from the United States, Italy and Spain. PBMCs, B-cell-depleted T cells, or T cells were the source of the cDNA or gDNA that made up the material.

Original analysis: Reference gene primers were amplified, and this amplification served to estimate nucleated cell counts. Clones were sequenced by immunoSEQ multiplex PCR, and TCRdb holds only the in-frame ones, with some missing. The V and J calls and clone size are taken from that table; D and trimming were inferred from the DNA. The sample gives about 210,000 clones, approximately 86% of which show up once; 0.65% to 0.85% is in the top ten. The CDR3 consists of 17 residues. The V gene's germline CDR1 is KGHSH and CDR2 LQKENI. V shed 3 bases and J 2 bases; nucleotides not matched to a gene: 8. Sequenced input: peripheral blood. The rearrangement links TRBV18 to TRBJ2-7, with TRBD1 matching over 12 bases. The receptor comes from a man aged 40-49 years with acute or convalescent COVID-19. The CDR3 bases are TGTGCCAGCTCACCGGGACAGGGGGCAAGTAGTCCCTACGAGCAGTACTTC. It yields the protein CASSPGQGASSPYEQYF.